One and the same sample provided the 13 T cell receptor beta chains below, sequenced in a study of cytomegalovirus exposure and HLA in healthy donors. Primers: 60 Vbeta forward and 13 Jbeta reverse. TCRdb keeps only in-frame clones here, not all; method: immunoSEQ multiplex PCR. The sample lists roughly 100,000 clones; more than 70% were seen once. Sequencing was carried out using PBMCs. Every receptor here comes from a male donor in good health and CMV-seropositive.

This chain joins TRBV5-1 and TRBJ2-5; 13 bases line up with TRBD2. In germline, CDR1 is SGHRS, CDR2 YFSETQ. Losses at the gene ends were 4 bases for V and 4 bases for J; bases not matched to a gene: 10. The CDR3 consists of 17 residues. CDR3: CASSHGTSGMGRETQYF. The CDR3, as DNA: TGCGCCAGCAGCCACGGGACTAGCGGGATGGGTAGAGAGACCCAGTACTTC.

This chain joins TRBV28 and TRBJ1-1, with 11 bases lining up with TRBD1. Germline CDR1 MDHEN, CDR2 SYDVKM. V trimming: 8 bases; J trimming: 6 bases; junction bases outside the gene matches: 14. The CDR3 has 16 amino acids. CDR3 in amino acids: CASGRSGTGGLSEAFF. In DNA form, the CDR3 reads TGTGCCAGCGGACGATCCGGGACAGGGGGGCTCTCTGAAGCTTTCTTT.

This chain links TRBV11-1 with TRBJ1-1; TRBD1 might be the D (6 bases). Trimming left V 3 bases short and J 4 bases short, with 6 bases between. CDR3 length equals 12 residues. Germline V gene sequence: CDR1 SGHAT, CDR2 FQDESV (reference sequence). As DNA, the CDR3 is TGTGCCAGCAGCTTCAGGGGCACTGAAGCTTTCTTT. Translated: CASSFRGTEAFF.

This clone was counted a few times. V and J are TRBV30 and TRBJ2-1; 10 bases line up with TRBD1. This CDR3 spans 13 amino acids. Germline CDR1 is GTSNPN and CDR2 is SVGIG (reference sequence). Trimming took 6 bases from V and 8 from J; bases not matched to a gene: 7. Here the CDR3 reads CACRDRGTHEQFF. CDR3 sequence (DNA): TGTGCCTGCCGGGACAGGGGTACCCATGAGCAGTTCTTC.

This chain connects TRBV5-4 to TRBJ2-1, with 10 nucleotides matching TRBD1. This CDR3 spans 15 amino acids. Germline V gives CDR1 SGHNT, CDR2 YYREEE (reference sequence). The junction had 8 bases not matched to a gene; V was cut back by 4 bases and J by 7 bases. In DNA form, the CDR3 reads TGTGCCAGCAGCCCCCGACAGGGGGCTGGAAATGAGCAGTTCTTC. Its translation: CASSPRQGAGNEQFF.

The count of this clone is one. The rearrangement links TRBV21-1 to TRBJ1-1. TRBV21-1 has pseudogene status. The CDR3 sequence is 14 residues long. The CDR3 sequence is CASRAPGEDTEAFF. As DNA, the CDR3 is TGTGCCAGCCGCGCGCCCGGTGAGGACACTGAAGCTTTCTTT.

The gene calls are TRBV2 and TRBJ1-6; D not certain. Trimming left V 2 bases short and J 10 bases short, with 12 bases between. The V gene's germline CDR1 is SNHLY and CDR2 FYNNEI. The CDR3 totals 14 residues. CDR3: CASSERVGGSPLHF. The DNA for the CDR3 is TGTGCCAGCAGTGAACGGGTCGGAGGCTCACCCCTCCACTTT.

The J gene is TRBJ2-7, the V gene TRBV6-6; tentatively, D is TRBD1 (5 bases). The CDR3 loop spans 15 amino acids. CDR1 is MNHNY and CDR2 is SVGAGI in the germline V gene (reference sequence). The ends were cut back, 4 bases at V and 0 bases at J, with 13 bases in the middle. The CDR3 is CASSSIFGASYEQYF. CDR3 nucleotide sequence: TGTGCCAGCAGTTCTATCTTTGGGGCCTCCTACGAGCAGTACTTC.

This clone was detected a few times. The DNA of the CDR3 is TGTGCCAGCTTTTCTTTACCCCAACTAAATGAGCAGTTCTTC. This gives the protein CASFSLPQLNEQFF. The J gene is TRBJ2-1, the V gene TRBV6-1; the D is unclear. The germline V and J ends were trimmed by 8 bases and 7 bases, with 18 bases remaining between them. CDR3 size: 14 residues. CDR1 MNHNS and CDR2 SASEGT come from the germline V gene.

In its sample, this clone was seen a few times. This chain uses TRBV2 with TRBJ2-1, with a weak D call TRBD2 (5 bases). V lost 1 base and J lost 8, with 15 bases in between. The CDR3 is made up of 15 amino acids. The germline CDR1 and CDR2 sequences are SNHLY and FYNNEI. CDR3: CASSEESGAMDEQFF. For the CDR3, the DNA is TGTGCCAGCAGTGAAGAGAGCGGAGCTATGGATGAGCAGTTCTTC.

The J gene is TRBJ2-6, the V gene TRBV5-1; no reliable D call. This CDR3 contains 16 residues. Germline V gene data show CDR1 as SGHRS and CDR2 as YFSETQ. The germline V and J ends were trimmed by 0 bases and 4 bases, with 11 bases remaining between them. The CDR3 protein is CASSLDPGWGANVLTF. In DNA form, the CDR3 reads TGCGCCAGCAGCTTGGACCCAGGCTGGGGGGCCAACGTCCTGACTTTC.

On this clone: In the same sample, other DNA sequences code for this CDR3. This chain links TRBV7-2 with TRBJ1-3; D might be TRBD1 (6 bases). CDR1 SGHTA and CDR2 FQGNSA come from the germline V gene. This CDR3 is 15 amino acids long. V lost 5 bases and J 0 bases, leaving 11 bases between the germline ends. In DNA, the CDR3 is TGTGCCAGCAGCCTGGACAGATCCTCTGGAAACACCATATATTTT. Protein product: CASSLDRSSGNTIYF.

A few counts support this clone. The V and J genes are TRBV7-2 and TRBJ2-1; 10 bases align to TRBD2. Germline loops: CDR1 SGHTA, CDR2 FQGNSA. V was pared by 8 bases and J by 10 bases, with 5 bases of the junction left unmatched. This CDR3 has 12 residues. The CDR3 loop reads CASRVAGGEQFF. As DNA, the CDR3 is TGTGCCAGCCGAGTAGCGGGAGGCGAGCAGTTCTTC.